This T cell receptor (beta chain) was sequenced during a study of blood T cells in healthy people across ages. Study-level information: For every two T cells, template switching captured about one barcoded beta molecule.

Primed by a sample-barcoded 5' primer and a J-beta primer mix, a second PCR proceeded for about 7 to 11 cycles. Template switching added a 12-random-nucleotide identifier to every cDNA molecule. CDR3-containing paired-end reads numbered at least 3 million in each sample. TCRdb recomputed calls from the 5' RACE reads with MiXCR, one row per CDR3 protein. Of hundreds of thousands of distinct CDR3 sequences listed, 22% are singletons. Donors ranged from about 6 to 90 years old and were healthy Caucasians in Russia. The sample holds a few counts of this clonotype. Germline V lookup: CDR1 MDHEN, CDR2 SYDVKM. The CDR3 extends over 12 amino acids. Trimming took off 4 bases at V and 4 bases at J, with 8 bases between the two ends.

The sequenced sample was blood. This sequence was found in a man aged 65-85 years in good health. This chain connects TRBV28 to TRBJ2-7, with D hard to call. This CDR3 is CASSSSPYEQYF. The CDR3 bases are TGTGCCAGCAGTTCCTCCCCTTACGAGCAGTACTTC.